This is a list of T cell receptor beta chains from one sample in a study of blood T cell repertoires in COVID-19. The table came from immunoSEQ multiplex PCR; TCRdb's copy has only in-frame clones and leaves some out. The sample shows more than 200,000 clones, roughly 90% of them seen only once. Material: PBMCs or T cells enriched from blood (not recorded which). The receptor source for this set is a woman younger than 45 who had recovered from COVID-19. CDR3s include the opening cysteine and the closing phenylalanine or tryptophan. D genes are given only for firm matches. Size is omitted from some rows. Given values are once, few, many or a class for expanded clones.

J,D,size,V,CDR3,DNA
TRBJ1-4,NA,NA,TRBV5-1,CASSFGMAANEKLFF,TGCGCCAGCAGCTTCGGGATGGCGGCTAATGAAAAACTGTTTTTT
TRBJ2-2,NA,NA,TRBV7-2,CASSLQGRGTGELFF,TGTGCCAGCAGCTTACAGGGTCGCGGCACCGGGGAGCTGTTTTTT
TRBJ1-1,NA,NA,TRBV28,CASRGGAATNTEAFF,TGTGCCAGCAGGGGAGGGGCGGCAACGAACACTGAAGCTTTCTTT
TRBJ2-7,TRBD1,NA,TRBV11-2,CASSANLGTELGEQYF,TGTGCCAGCAGCGCAAATCTCGGGACAGAACTTGGAGAGCAGTACTTC
TRBJ2-1,TRBD2,NA,TRBV27,CASSSEGLVLYEQFF,TGTGCCAGCAGTTCCGAAGGACTAGTGCTCTATGAGCAGTTCTTC
TRBJ2-1,TRBD2,NA,TRBV5-4,CASSLARTSGSNEQFF,TGTGCCAGCAGCTTGGCCCGGACTAGCGGGAGTAATGAGCAGTTCTTC
TRBJ1-2,NA,once,TRBV4-1,CASSQGFPVVYGYTF,TGCGCCAGCAGCCAAGGGTTTCCAGTTGTCTATGGCTACACCTTC
TRBJ1-2,NA,NA,TRBV29-1,CSVPGEAGGYTF,TGCAGCGTGCCGGGCGAAGCGGGGGGCTACACCTTC
TRBJ1-5,NA,once,TRBV7-9,CASSPNTVPSNQPQHF,TGTGCCAGCAGCCCAAATACAGTTCCTAGCAATCAGCCCCAGCATTTT
TRBJ1-1,NA,once,TRBV9,CASSAQGQNTEAFF,TGTGCCAGCAGCGCTCAGGGGCAGAACACTGAAGCTTTCTTT
TRBJ1-2,NA,once,TRBV6-5,CASSSGGWVYGYTF,TGTGCCAGCTCAAGTGGAGGATGGGTCTATGGCTACACCTTC
TRBJ2-7,TRBD1,few,TRBV5-6,CASSFAGGLGEQYF,TGTGCCAGCAGCTTCGCAGGGGGCCTCGGCGAGCAGTACTTC
TRBJ2-3,TRBD1,NA,TRBV19,CASVGTGHTDTQYF,TGTGCCAGCGTCGGGACAGGGCATACAGATACGCAGTATTTT
TRBJ2-1,TRBD2,NA,TRBV19,CASSRAGLSYNEQFF,TGTGCCAGTAGTAGAGCGGGATTGTCCTACAATGAGCAGTTCTTC
TRBJ1-1,NA,NA,TRBV28,CASSTPRVLNTEAFF,TGTGCCAGCAGTACCCCCAGGGTACTAAACACTGAAGCTTTCTTT
TRBJ1-1,NA,few,TRBV5-4,CASSLERGTEAFF,TGTGCCAGCAGCTTGGAAAGAGGGACTGAAGCTTTCTTT
TRBJ2-3,NA,NA,TRBV4-3,CASSQPGSDTQYF,TGCGCCAGCAGCCAACCCGGTTCAGATACGCAGTATTTT
TRBJ2-3,TRBD1,once,TRBV28,CVAGTGNTDTQYF,TGTGTCGCAGGGACAGGGAACACAGATACGCAGTATTTT
TRBJ1-4,NA,NA,TRBV13,CASSPKTDINEKLFF,TGTGCCAGCAGCCCCAAGACAGACATTAATGAAAAACTGTTTTTT
TRBJ1-1,NA,NA,TRBV27,CASSLRTALNTEAFF,TGTGCCAGCAGTTTACGGACAGCCCTGAACACTGAAGCTTTCTTT
TRBJ1-1,NA,NA,TRBV19,CASVFTGGVDTEAFF,TGTGCCAGTGTATTCACCGGGGGGGTTGACACTGAAGCTTTCTTT
TRBJ2-1,TRBD2,NA,TRBV2,CASGGGSYNEQFF,TGTGCCAGCGGGGGGGGCTCCTACAATGAGCAGTTCTTC
TRBJ1-1,TRBD1,NA,TRBV28,CASSLWVGQGGTEAFF,TGTGCCAGCAGTTTATGGGTGGGACAGGGCGGCACTGAAGCTTTCTTT
TRBJ1-1,NA,once,TRBV6-5,CASSYGAEAFF,TGTGCCAGCAGTTATGGAGCTGAAGCTTTCTTT
TRBJ1-2,NA,NA,TRBV5-1,CASSLGPEVSGGYTF,TGCGCCAGCAGCTTGGGGCCCGAGGTTTCGGGGGGCTACACCTTC
TRBJ2-3,NA,few,TRBV10-3,CAISDIARDLLGTDTQYF,TGTGCCATCAGTGACATCGCTCGGGATCTCCTGGGGACAGATACGCAGTATTTT
TRBJ2-5,TRBD2,NA,TRBV24-1,CATSEPTSGETQYF,TGTGCCACCAGTGAACCGACTAGCGGAGAGACCCAGTACTTC
TRBJ1-1,NA,NA,TRBV11-2,CASSFGRAFF,TGTGCCAGCAGTTTCGGGAGGGCTTTCTTT
TRBJ1-5,NA,NA,TRBV18,CASSPIILQGGNQPQHF,TGTGCCAGCTCACCGATTATCTTACAGGGAGGCAATCAGCCCCAGCATTTT
TRBJ1-6,NA,NA,TRBV6-5,CASSYDSYNSPLHF,TGTGCCAGCAGTTACGACAGCTATAATTCACCCCTCCACTTT
TRBJ2-7,NA,NA,TRBV3-1/TRBV3-2,CASSQVFYEQYF,TGTGCCAGCAGCCAAGTATTCTACGAGCAGTACTTC
TRBJ1-1,NA,once,TRBV7-9,CASSPAGGIVNTEAFF,TGTGCCAGCAGCCCAGCGGGAGGGATCGTGAACACTGAAGCTTTCTTT
TRBJ2-7,TRBD2,NA,TRBV6-6,CASSYSTSGSYEQYF,TGTGCCAGCAGTTACTCGACTAGCGGCTCCTACGAGCAGTACTTC
TRBJ1-5,NA,once,TRBV6-1,CASSEPRSGQPQHF,TGTGCCAGCAGTGAACCCCGAAGCGGTCAGCCCCAGCATTTT
TRBJ2-1,TRBD2,NA,TRBV28,CASRPGGGYNEQFF,TGTGCCAGCAGGCCGGGGGGTGGCTACAATGAGCAGTTCTTC
TRBJ1-1,NA,NA,TRBV19,CASSIGGDTEAFF,TGTGCCAGTAGTATAGGTGGAGACACTGAAGCTTTCTTT
TRBJ2-1,NA,NA,TRBV5-6,CASSLPSSYNEQFF,TGTGCCAGCAGCTTACCGAGCTCCTACAATGAGCAGTTCTTC
TRBJ2-7,TRBD1,NA,TRBV29-1,CSVYRGKSYEQYF,TGCAGCGTTTACAGGGGCAAATCCTACGAGCAGTACTTC
TRBJ2-5,TRBD2,NA,TRBV28,CASSLRGGTRETQYF,TGTGCCAGCAGTTTAAGGGGCGGGACTAGGGAGACCCAGTACTTC
TRBJ2-7,NA,NA,TRBV30,CAWSAPLYEQYF,TGTGCCTGGAGTGCCCCCTTATACGAGCAGTACTTC
TRBJ2-5,TRBD2,NA,TRBV7-3,CASSAGEAETQYF,TGTGCCAGCAGTGCGGGAGAGGCAGAGACCCAGTACTTC
TRBJ1-2,TRBD1,NA,TRBV9,CASSPLGTGYGYTF,TGTGCCAGCAGCCCATTGGGGACAGGGTATGGCTACACCTTC
TRBJ1-5,TRBD1,NA,TRBV28,CASSPRTGVGQPQHF,TGTGCCAGCAGTCCGCGGACAGGGGTCGGGCAGCCCCAGCATTTT
TRBJ2-3,TRBD2,few,TRBV30,CAWSVGGRVTDTQYF,TGTGCCTGGAGTGTAGGTGGGAGGGTCACAGATACGCAGTATTTT
TRBJ2-1,TRBD2,NA,TRBV7-9,CASSLSGRGDNEQFF,TGTGCCAGCAGCTTAAGCGGGAGAGGGGACAATGAGCAGTTCTTC
TRBJ1-1,NA,NA,TRBV5-8,CASSLQATGTEAFF,TGTGCCAGCAGCTTACAGGCCACAGGGACTGAAGCTTTCTTT
TRBJ2-1,NA,NA,TRBV2,CASSPDYDNEQFF,TGTGCCAGCAGCCCAGACTATGACAATGAGCAGTTCTTC
TRBJ2-1,TRBD2,NA,TRBV7-3,CASSPGLAGVDEQFF,TGTGCCAGCAGCCCCGGGCTAGCGGGAGTAGATGAGCAGTTCTTC
TRBJ1-2,NA,NA,TRBV30,CAWSDTNRFYGYTF,TGTGCCTGGAGCGACACCAACAGGTTCTATGGCTACACCTTC
TRBJ2-2,NA,NA,TRBV10-3,CAIRRGADTGELFF,TGTGCCATCAGGCGCGGGGCCGATACCGGGGAGCTGTTTTTT
TRBJ2-7,NA,NA,TRBV6-5,CASRSGFTYEQYF,TGTGCCAGCAGGTCAGGGTTTACCTACGAGCAGTACTTC
TRBJ1-3,TRBD1,NA,TRBV4-1,CASSQRGQGANGNTIYF,TGCGCCAGCAGCCAACGGGGACAGGGGGCAAATGGAAACACCATATATTTT
TRBJ1-1,TRBD1,NA,TRBV18,CASSLDRAQSEAFF,TGTGCCAGCTCACTAGACAGGGCCCAGTCTGAAGCTTTCTTT
TRBJ2-1,TRBD2,NA,TRBV24-1,CATSETASGLNYNEQFF,TGTGCCACCAGTGAAACGGCTAGCGGACTAAACTACAATGAGCAGTTCTTC
TRBJ2-1,NA,NA,TRBV15,CATSRAKDLGAEQFF,TGTGCCACCAGCAGAGCGAAGGATTTAGGGGCTGAGCAGTTCTTC
TRBJ1-2,NA,NA,TRBV14,CASSQSPAIGYTF,TGTGCCAGCAGCCAAAGCCCCGCGATCGGCTACACCTTC